This paragraph covers one TCR beta chain sequence. Its antigen is undetermined. The data were obtained in a study of cytomegalovirus exposure and HLA in healthy donors. Study in general: Genetic ancestry analysis placed around 76% of the 398 donors that were genotyped in the Caucasian-associated cluster. General study points: Many donors carried some public TCRs, although rarity characterized most TCR sequences. Per a later analysis, fewer than 20,000 TCR beta sequences showed association with HLA alleles at 0.05 false discovery rate. Per published accounts, TCR beta sequences correctly predicted the HLA-A and HLA-B alleles of most subjects.

A multiplex PCR was run with 60 Vbeta primers and 13 Jbeta primers. Generated by immunoSEQ multiplex PCR, the TCRdb table keeps only in-frame clones and is missing some. The sample records about 37,000 clones, just under 75% being singletons. The germline V gene encodes CDR1 MRHNA and CDR2 SNTAGT. V trimming: 4 bases; J trimming: 6 bases; junction bases outside the gene matches: 0. The CDR3 length is 14 residues. Sequencing input: PBMCs. V gene TRBV6-4 combines with J gene TRBJ2-1; the match to TRBD2 covers 13 bases. The TCR originated in a man aged 25 to 40 in good health and CMV-seronegative. CDR3 in DNA: TGTGCCAGCAGTGGGACTAGCGGGAGCAATGAGCAGTTCTTC. It yields the protein CASSGTSGSNEQFF.